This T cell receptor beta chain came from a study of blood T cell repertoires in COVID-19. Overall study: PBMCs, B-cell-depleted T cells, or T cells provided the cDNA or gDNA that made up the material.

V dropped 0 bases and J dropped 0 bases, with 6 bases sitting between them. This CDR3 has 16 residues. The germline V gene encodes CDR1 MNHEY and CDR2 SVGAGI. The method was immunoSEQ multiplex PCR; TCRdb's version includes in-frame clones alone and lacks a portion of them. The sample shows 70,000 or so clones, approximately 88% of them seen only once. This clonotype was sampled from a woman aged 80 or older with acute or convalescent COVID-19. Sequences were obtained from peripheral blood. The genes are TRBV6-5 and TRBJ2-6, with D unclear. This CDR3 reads CASSYSQSSGANVLTF. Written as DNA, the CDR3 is TGTGCCAGCAGTTACTCACAGAGCTCTGGGGCCAACGTCCTGACTTTC.